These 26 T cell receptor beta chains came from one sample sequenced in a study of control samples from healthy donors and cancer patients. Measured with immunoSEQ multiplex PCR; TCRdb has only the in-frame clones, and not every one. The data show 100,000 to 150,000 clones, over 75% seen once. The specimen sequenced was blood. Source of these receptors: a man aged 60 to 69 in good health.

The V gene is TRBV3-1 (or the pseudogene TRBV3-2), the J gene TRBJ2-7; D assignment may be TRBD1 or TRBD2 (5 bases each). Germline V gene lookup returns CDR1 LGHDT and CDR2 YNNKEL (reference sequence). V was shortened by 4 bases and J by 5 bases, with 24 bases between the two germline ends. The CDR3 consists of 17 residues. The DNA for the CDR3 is TGTGCCAGCAGCCTGGACCTGGGGCGAGGGAAAGTCCACGAGCAGTACTTC. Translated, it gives CASSLDLGRGKVHEQYF.

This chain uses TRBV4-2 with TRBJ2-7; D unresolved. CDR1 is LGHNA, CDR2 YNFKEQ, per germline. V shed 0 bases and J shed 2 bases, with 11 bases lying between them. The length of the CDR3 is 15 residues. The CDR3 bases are TGTGCCAGCAGCCAAGAAGGTAGTAAAACCTACGAGCAGTACTTC. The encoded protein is CASSQEGSKTYEQYF.

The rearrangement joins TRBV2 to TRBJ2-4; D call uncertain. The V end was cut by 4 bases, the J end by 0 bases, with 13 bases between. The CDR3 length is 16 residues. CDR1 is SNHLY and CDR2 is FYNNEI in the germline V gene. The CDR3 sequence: CASSGYGSLAKNIQYF. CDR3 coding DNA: TGTGCCAGCAGTGGGTATGGATCTCTAGCCAAAAACATTCAGTACTTC.

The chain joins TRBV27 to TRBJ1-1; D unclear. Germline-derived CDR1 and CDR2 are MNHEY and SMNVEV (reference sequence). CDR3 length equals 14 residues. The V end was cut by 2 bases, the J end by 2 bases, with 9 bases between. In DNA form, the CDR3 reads TGTGCCAGCAGTTTAATGAACGCAAACACTGAAGCTTTCTTT. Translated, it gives CASSLMNANTEAFF.

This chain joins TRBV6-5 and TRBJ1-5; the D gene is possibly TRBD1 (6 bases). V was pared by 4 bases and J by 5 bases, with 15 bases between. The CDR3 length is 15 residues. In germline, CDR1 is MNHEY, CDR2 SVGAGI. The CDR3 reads CASSFGRGRDQPQHF. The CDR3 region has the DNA TGTGCCAGCAGTTTCGGCAGGGGAAGGGATCAGCCCCAGCATTTT.

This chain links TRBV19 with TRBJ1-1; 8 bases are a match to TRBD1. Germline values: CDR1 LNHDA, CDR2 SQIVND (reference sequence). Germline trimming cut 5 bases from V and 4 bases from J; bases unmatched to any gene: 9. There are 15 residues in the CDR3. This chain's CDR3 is CASSLSGQGVTEAFF. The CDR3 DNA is TGTGCCAGTAGTCTTTCCGGACAGGGAGTCACTGAAGCTTTCTTT.

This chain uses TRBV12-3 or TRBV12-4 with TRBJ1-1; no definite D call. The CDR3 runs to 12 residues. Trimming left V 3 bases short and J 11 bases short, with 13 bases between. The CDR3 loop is CASSFLAERAFF. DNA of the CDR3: TGTGCCAGCAGTTTTTTGGCGGAAAGGGCTTTCTTT.

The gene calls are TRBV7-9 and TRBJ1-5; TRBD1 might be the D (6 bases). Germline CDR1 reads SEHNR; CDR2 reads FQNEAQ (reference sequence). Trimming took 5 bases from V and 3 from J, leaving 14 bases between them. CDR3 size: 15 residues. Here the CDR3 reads CASSPGQYDNQPQHF. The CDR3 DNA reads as TGTGCCAGCAGCCCCGGACAGTACGACAATCAGCCCCAGCATTTT. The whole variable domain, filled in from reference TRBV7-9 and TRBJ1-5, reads DTGVSQNPRHKITKRGQNVTFRCDPISEHNRLYWYRQTLGQGPEFLTYFQNEAQLEKSRLLSDRFSAERPKGSFSTLEIQRTEQGDSAMYLCASSPGQYDNQPQHFGDGTRLSIL.

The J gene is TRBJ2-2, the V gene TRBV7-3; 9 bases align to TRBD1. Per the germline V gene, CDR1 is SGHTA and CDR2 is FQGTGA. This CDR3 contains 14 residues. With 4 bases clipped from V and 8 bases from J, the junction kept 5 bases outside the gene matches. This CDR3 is CASSSQGAIGELFF. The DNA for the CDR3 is TGTGCCAGCAGCTCACAGGGGGCGATAGGGGAGCTGTTTTTT.

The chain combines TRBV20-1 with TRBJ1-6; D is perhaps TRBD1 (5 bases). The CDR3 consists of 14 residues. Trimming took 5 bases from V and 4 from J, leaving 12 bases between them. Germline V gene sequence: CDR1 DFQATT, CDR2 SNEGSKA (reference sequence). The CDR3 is CSARGTTYNSPLHF. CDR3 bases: TGCAGTGCTCGTGGGACCACATATAATTCACCCCTCCACTTT.

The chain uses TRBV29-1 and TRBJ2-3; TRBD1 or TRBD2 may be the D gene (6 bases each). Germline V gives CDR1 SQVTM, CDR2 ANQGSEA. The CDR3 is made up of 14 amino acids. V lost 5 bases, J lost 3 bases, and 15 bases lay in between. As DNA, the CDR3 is TGCAGCGTTTTAGAGGGGGGCGGGACAGATACGCAGTATTTT. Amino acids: CSVLEGGGTDTQYF.

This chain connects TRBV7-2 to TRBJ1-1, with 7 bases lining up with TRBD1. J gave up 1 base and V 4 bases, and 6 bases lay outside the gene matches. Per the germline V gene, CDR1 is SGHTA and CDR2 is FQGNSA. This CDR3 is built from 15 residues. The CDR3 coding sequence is TGTGCCAGCAGCTCTCGACAGGGAGGGAACACTGAAGCTTTCTTT. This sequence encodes CASSSRQGGNTEAFF.

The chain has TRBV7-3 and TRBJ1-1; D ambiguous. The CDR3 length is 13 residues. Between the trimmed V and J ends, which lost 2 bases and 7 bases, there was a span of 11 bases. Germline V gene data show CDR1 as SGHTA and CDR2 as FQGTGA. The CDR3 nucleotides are TGTGCCAGCAGCTTATACGAGGAGCGTGAAGCTTTCTTT. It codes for CASSLYEEREAFF.

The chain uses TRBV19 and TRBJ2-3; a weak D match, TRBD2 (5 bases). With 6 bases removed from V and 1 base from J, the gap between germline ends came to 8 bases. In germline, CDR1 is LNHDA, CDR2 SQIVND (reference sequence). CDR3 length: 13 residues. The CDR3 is CASRSLGTDTQYF. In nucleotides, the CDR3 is TGTGCCAGTAGATCACTAGGCACAGATACGCAGTATTTT.

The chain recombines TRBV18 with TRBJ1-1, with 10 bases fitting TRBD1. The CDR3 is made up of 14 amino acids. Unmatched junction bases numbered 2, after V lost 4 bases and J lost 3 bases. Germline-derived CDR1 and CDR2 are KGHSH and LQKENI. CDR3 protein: CASSRTGGDTEAFF. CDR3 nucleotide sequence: TGTGCCAGCTCACGGACAGGGGGAGACACTGAAGCTTTCTTT.

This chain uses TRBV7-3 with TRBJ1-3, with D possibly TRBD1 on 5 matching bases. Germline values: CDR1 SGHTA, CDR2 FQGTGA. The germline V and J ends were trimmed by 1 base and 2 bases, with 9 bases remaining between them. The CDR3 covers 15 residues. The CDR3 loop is CASSLNSGTGNTIYF. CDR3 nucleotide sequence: TGTGCCAGCAGCTTAAATTCAGGGACTGGAAACACCATATATTTT.

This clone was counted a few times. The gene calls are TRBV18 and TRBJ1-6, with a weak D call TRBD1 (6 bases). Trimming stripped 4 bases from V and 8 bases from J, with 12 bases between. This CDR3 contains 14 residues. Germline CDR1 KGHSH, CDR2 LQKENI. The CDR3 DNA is TGTGCCAGCTCACGACAGGATGAGGATTCACCCCTCCACTTT. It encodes CASSRQDEDSPLHF.

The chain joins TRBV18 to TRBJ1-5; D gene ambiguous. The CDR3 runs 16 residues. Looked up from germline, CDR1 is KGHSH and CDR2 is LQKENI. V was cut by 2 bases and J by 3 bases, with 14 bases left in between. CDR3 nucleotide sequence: TGTGCCAGCTCACCATCAGAGGCCCGGGACAATCAGCCCCAGCATTTT. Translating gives CASSPSEARDNQPQHF. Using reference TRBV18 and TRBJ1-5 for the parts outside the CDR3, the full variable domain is NAGVMQNPRHLVRRRGQEARLRCSPMKGHSHVYWYRQLPEEGLKFMVYLQKENIIDESGMPKERFSAEFPKEGPSILRIQQVVRGDSAAYFCASSPSEARDNQPQHFGDGTRLSIL.

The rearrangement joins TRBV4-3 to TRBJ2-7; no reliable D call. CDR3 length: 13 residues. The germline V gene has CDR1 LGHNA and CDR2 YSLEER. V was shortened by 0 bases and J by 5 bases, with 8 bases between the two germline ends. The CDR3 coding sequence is TGCGCCAGCAGCCAAGAGGTCGCAGACGAGCAGTACTTC. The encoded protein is CASSQEVADEQYF.

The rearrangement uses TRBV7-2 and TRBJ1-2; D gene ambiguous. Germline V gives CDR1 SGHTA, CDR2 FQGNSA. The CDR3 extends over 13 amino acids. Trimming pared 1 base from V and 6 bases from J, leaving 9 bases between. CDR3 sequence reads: CASSLVTTDGYTF. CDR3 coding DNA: TGTGCCAGCAGCTTAGTGACAACAGATGGCTACACCTTC.

This chain's CDR3 is CASSSMGGAPDTQYF. Here the CDR3 DNA reads TGTGCCAGCAGTTCAATGGGGGGGGCCCCAGATACGCAGTATTTT. The rearrangement joins TRBV27 to TRBJ2-3, with D possibly being TRBD2 (7 bases). This CDR3 spans 15 amino acids. V shed 4 bases and J shed 4 bases, with 15 bases lying between them. Germline CDR1 and CDR2: MNHEY and SMNVEV (reference sequence).

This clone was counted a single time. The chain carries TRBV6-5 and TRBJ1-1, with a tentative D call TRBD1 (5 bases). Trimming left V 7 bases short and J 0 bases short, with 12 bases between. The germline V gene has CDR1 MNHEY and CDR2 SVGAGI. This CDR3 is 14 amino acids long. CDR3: CASIQDRMNTEAFF. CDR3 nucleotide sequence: TGTGCCAGCATCCAAGACAGAATGAACACTGAAGCTTTCTTT.

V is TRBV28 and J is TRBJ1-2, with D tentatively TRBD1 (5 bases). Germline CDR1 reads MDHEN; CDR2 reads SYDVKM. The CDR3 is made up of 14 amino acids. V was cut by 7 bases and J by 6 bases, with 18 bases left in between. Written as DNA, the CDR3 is TGTGCCAGCACCTTCTGGGGCCGGGCCCATGGCTACACCTTC. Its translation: CASTFWGRAHGYTF.

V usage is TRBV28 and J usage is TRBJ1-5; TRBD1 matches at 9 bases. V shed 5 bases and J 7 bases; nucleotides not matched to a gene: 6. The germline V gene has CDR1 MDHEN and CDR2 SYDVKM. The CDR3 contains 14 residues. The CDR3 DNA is TGTGCCAGCAGTCCGGGACAGGGAGGGCAGCCCCAGCATTTT. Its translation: CASSPGQGGQPQHF.

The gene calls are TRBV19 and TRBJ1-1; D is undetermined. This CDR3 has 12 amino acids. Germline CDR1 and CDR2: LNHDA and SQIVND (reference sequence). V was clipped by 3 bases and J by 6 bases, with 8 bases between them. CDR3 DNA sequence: TGTGCCAGTAGTATGGGAGTCCCTGAAGCTTTCTTT. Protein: CASSMGVPEAFF.

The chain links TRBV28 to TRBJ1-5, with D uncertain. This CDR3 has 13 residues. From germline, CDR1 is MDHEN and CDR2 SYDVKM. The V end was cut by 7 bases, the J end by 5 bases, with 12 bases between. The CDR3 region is CASIATQDQPQHF. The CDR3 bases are TGTGCCAGCATTGCCACGCAGGATCAGCCCCAGCATTTT.